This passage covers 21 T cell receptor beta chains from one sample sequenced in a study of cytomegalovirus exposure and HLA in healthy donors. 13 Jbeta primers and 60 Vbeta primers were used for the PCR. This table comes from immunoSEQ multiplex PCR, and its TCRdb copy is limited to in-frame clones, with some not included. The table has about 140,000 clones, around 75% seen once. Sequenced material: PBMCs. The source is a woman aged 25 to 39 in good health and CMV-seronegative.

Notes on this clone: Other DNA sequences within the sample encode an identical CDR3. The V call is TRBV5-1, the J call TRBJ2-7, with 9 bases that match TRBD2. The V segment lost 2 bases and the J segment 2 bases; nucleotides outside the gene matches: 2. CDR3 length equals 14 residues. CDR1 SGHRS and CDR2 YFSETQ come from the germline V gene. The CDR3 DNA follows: TGCGCCAGCAGCTTTTCTAGCGGGACCTACGAGCAGTACTTC. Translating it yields CASSFSSGTYEQYF.

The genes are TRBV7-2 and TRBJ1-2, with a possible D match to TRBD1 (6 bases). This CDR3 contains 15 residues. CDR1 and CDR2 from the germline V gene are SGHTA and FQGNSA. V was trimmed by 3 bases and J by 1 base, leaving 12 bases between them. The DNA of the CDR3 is TGTGCCAGCAGCTTGAGTCAGGGGCTTAACTATGGCTACACCTTC. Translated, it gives CASSLSQGLNYGYTF.

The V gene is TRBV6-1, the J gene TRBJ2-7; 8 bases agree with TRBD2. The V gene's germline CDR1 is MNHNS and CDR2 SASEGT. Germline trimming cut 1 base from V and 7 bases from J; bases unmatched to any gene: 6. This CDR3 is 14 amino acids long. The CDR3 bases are TGTGCCAGCAGTGAAGGGGGACTAGTTGAGGAGCAGTACGTC. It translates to CASSEGGLVEEQYV.

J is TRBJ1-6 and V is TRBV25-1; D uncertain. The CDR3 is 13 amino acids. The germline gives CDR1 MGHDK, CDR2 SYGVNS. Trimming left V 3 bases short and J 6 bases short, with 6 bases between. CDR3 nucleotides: TGTGCCAGCAGTGATCGGGGTAATTCACCCCTCCACTTT. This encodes CASSDRGNSPLHF.

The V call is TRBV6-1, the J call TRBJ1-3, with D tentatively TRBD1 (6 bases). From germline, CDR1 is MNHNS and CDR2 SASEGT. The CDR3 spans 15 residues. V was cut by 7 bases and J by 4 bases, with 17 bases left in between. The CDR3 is CASTRAGVRGNTIYF. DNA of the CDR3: TGTGCCAGCACGCGCGCAGGGGTTCGCGGAAACACCATATATTTT.

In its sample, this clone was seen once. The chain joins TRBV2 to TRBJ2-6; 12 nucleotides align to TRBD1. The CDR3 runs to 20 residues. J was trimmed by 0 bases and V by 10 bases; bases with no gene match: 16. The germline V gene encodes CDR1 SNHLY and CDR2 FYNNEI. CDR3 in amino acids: CAINAGTGGGRRSGANVLTF. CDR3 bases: TGTGCCATCAACGCCGGGACAGGGGGCGGCCGCCGCTCTGGGGCCAACGTCCTGACTTTC. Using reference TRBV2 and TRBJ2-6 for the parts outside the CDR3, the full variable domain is EPEVTQTPSHQVTQMGQEVILRCVPISNHLYFYWYRQILGQKVEFLVSFYNNEISEKSEIFDDQFSVERPDGSNFTLKIRSTKLEDSAMYFCAINAGTGGGRRSGANVLTFGAGSRLTVL.

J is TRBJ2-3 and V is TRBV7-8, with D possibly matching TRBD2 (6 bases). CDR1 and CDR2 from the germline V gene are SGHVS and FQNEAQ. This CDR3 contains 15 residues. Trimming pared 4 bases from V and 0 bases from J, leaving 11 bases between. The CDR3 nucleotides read TGTGCCAGCAGCTATAGCGGACCTAGCACAGATACGCAGTATTTT. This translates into CASSYSGPSTDTQYF.

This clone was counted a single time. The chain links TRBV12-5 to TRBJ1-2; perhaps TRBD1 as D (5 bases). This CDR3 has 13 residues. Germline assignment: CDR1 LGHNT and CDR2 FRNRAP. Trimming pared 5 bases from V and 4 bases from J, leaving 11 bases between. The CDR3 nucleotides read TGTGCTAGTGGTACGGACATAGGCTATGGCTACACCTTC. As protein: CASGTDIGYGYTF.

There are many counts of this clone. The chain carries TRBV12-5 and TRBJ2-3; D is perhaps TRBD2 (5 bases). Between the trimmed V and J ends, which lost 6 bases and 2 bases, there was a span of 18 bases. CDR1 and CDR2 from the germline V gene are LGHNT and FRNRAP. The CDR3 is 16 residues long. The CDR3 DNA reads TGTGCTAGTGGGGACTCCCCGAAAGCGAACACAGATACGCAGTATTTT. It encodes CASGDSPKANTDTQYF.

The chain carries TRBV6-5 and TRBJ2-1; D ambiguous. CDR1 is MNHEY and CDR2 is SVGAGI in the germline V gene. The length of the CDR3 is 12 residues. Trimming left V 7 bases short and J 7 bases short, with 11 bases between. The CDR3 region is CASNILENEQFF. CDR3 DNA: TGTGCCAGCAACATCCTAGAAAATGAGCAGTTCTTC.

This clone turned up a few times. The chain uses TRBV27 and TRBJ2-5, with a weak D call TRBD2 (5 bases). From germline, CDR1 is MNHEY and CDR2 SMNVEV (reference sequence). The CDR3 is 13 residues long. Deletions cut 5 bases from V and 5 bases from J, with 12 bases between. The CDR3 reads CASSGLARETQYF. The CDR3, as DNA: TGTGCCAGCAGTGGGCTAGCAAGGGAGACCCAGTACTTC.

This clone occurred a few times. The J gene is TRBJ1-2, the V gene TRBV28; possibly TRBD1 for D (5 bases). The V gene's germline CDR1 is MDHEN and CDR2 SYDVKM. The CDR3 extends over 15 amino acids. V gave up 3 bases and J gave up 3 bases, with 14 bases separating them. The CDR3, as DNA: TGTGCCAGCAGTTTTGGTGCAGGGAAGCACTATGGCTACACCTTC. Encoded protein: CASSFGAGKHYGYTF.

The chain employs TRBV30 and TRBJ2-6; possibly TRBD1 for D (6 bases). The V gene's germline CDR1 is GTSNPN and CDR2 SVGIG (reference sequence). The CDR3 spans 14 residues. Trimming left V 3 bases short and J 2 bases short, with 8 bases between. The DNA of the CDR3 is TGTGCCTGGAGATGGGGGCCTGGGGCCAACGTCCTGACTTTC. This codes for CAWRWGPGANVLTF.

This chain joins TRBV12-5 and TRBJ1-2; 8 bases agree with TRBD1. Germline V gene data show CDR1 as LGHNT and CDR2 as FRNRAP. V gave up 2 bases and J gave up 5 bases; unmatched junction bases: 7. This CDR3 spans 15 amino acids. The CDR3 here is CASGLWTGKGYGYTF. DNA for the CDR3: TGTGCTAGTGGTTTGTGGACAGGGAAGGGATATGGCTACACCTTC. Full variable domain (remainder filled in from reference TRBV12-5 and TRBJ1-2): DARVTQTPRHKVTEMGQEVTMRCQPILGHNTVFWYRQTMMQGLELLAYFRNRAPLDDSGMPKDRFSAEMPDATLATLKIQPSEPRDSAVYFCASGLWTGKGYGYTFGSGTRLTVV.

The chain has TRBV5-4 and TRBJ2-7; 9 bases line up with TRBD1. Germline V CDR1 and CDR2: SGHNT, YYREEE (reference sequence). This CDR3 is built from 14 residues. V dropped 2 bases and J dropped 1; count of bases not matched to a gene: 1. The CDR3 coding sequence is TGTGCCAGCAGCTTACAGGGGGCGTCCTACGAGCAGTACTTC. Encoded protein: CASSLQGASYEQYF.

CDR3 amino acids: CASSFRAMGGPGYEQYF. Written as DNA, the CDR3 is TGTGCCAGCAGTTTTCGGGCGATGGGGGGTCCAGGGTACGAGCAGTACTTC. The J gene is TRBJ2-7, the V gene TRBV28, with D possibly matching TRBD2 (6 bases). Germline CDR1 MDHEN, CDR2 SYDVKM. The ends were cut back, 3 bases at V and 4 bases at J, with 22 bases in the middle. The CDR3 length is 17 residues.

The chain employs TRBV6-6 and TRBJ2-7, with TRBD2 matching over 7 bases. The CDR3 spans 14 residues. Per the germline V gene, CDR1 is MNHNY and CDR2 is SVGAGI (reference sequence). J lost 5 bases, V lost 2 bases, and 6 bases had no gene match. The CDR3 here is CASSYGRGVDEQYV. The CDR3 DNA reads TGTGCCAGCAGTTACGGTCGGGGGGTGGACGAGCAGTACGTC.

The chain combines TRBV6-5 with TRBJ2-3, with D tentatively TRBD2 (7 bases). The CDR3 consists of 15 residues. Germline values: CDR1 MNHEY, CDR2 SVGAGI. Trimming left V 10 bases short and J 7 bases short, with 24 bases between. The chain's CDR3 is CATMGRGGPWYTQYF. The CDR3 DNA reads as TGTGCCACCATGGGGAGGGGGGGGCCTTGGTATACGCAGTATTTT.

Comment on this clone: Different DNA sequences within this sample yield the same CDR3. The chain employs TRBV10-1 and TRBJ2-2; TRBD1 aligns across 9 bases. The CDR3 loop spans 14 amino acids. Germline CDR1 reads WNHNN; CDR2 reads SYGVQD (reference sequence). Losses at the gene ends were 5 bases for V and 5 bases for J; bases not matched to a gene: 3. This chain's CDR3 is CASSWTGVTGELFF. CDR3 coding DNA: TGCGCCAGCAGTTGGACAGGGGTTACCGGGGAGCTGTTTTTT.

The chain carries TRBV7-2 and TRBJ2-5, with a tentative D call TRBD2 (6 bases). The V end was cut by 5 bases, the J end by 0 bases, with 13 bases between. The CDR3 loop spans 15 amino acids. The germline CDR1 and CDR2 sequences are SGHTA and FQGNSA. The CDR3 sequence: CASSPYGGHQETQYF. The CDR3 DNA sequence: TGTGCCAGCAGCCCATACGGGGGTCACCAAGAGACCCAGTACTTC.

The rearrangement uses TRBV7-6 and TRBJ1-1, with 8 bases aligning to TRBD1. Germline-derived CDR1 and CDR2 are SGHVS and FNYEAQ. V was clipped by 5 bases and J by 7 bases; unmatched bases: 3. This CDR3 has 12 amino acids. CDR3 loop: CASSADRGEAFF. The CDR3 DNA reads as TGTGCCAGCAGCGCCGACAGGGGTGAAGCTTTCTTT.